The 25 T cell receptor beta chains below were found in one sample sequenced in a study of immune reconstitution after stem cell transplant in scleroderma. MiXCR, applied by TCRdb to the RT-PCR reads, yields one record per CDR3 protein. There are 1,500 to 2,000 distinct CDR3 sequences in the sample; 8.5% to 10% occur only once, and roughly an eighth lies in the top ten. The material was obtained before or after autologous hematopoietic stem cell transplantation (not recorded which). These receptor sequences come from a female donor with systemic sclerosis.

By frequency in the sample, this clonotype is medium-sized (0.01 to 0.1%). The chain couples TRBV7-9 to TRBJ2-3; TRBD2 aligns across 7 bases. With V trimmed by 5 bases and J by 3 bases, 2 bases remained unmatched. The CDR3 runs 13 residues. Germline V gene lookup returns CDR1 SEHNR and CDR2 FQNEAQ (reference sequence). The CDR3 reads CASSPRETDTQYF. The CDR3 region has the DNA TGTGCCAGCAGCCCGCGGGAGACAGATACGCAGTATTTT.

In its sample, this clonotype is large. The V and J genes are TRBV29-1 and TRBJ2-2; TRBD1 agrees at 7 bases. CDR1 is SQVTM and CDR2 is ANQGSEA in the germline V gene. Trimming at V came to 5 bases and at J to 6 bases, leaving 12 bases not matched to a gene. The CDR3 runs to 15 residues. CDR3 in DNA: TGCAGCGTTTGGGGCGTCCAGGGGGATCCCGGGGAGCTGTTTTTT. Translating it yields CSVWGVQGDPGELFF.

This clonotype is large (0.1 to 1%) by share. The genes are TRBV28 and TRBJ1-5; D not resolved. CDR1 MDHEN and CDR2 SYDVKM come from the germline V gene. Trimming shortened V by 4 bases and J by 3 bases, and 10 bases separated the two germline ends. The CDR3 is 14 residues long. CDR3 sequence: CASSWVIYNQPQHF. CDR3 sequence (DNA): TGTGCCAGCAGTTGGGTCATTTACAATCAGCCCCAGCATTTT.

By share, this clonotype counts as large. The chain recombines TRBV5-6 with TRBJ1-6; D is undetermined. The CDR3 sequence is 16 residues long. Germline CDR1 SGHDT, CDR2 YYEEEE. V gave up 0 bases and J gave up 6 bases, with 13 bases separating them. The CDR3 sequence is CASSLGPDSPNSPLHF. CDR3 DNA sequence: TGTGCCAGCAGCTTGGGTCCGGACTCCCCTAATTCACCCCTCCACTTT.

The rearrangement joins TRBV7-9 to TRBJ2-1, with D maybe TRBD1 (6 bases). The V gene lost 3 bases and the J gene lost 7 bases, with 13 bases spanning the gap. CDR3 size: 14 residues. Germline lookup yields CDR1 SEHNR and CDR2 FQNEAQ (reference sequence). CDR3 DNA: TGTGCCAGCAGCTTCGGGACAACGGGGAATGAGCAGTTCTTC. It translates to CASSFGTTGNEQFF.

This clonotype appeared a few times. The chain recombines TRBV15 with TRBJ1-2, with TRBD1 identical over 7 bases. Germline CDR1 LNHNV, CDR2 YYDKDF (reference sequence). The CDR3 has 15 amino acids. V trimming: 0 bases; J trimming: 2 bases; junction bases outside the gene matches: 3. CDR3 nucleotide sequence: TGTGCCACCAGCAGAGATGAGACAGGGAACTATGGCTACACCTTC. Translation: CATSRDETGNYGYTF.

This clonotype was seen a handful of times. The chain is built from TRBV6-2 or TRBV6-3 and TRBJ1-1; TRBD1 might be the D (6 bases). CDR1 and CDR2 (germline): MNHEY, SVGEGT. Trimming took 5 bases from V and 0 from J, leaving 13 bases between them. The CDR3 is 15 amino acids. The DNA for the CDR3 is TGTGCCAGCAGTGGTAGACAGGACATGAACACTGAAGCTTTCTTT. The encoded protein is CASSGRQDMNTEAFF.

This clonotype is classed as medium-sized. This sequence joins TRBV5-1 and TRBJ2-5; no definite D call. This CDR3 has 15 amino acids. Trimming cost V 0 bases and J 5 bases, with 14 bases left between them. CDR1 is SGHRS, CDR2 YFSETQ, per germline. CDR3 in amino acids: CASSLEGTGRETQYF. In nucleotides, the CDR3 is TGCGCCAGCAGCTTGGAAGGTACTGGTCGGGAGACCCAGTACTTC.

By share, this clonotype ranks as medium-sized (0.01 to 0.1%). The genes are TRBV7-8 and TRBJ1-5; no reliable D call. CDR3 length equals 14 residues. V was pared by 2 bases and J by 1 base, with 6 bases between. Germline V CDR1 and CDR2: SGHVS, FQNEAQ. The chain's CDR3 is CASSLRESNQPQHF. CDR3 in DNA: TGTGCCAGCAGCTTACGGGAAAGCAATCAGCCCCAGCATTTT.

This clonotype is a singleton in its sample. The J gene is TRBJ2-3, the V gene TRBV4-3; either TRBD1 or TRBD2 may supply D (5 bases each). Trimming removed 10 bases from V and 4 bases from J, with 12 bases in between. This CDR3 contains 12 residues. Germline V CDR1 and CDR2: LGHNA, YSLEER. CDR3 sequence (DNA): TGCGCCACTCGGGACCTCGCAGATACGCAGTATTTT. Translated: CATRDLADTQYF.

The chain employs TRBV7-2 and TRBJ2-5; TRBD2 matches 7 bases. The CDR3 consists of 15 residues. V trimming: 1 base; J trimming: 5 bases; junction bases outside the gene matches: 7. Per germline, CDR1 SGHTA and CDR2 FQGNSA. The CDR3 nucleotides are TGTGCCAGCAGCTTAGTAAGCGGGGAGAGGGAGACCCAGTACTTC. Its translation: CASSLVSGERETQYF.

By sample share, this clonotype is medium-sized. The CDR3 DNA is TGCGCCAGCCCTGGCGGGGGGGCCCTCTCAAACATTCAGTACTTC. It codes for CASPGGGALSNIQYF. V usage is TRBV10-1 and J usage is TRBJ2-4, with TRBD2 identical over 9 bases. Germline V lookup: CDR1 WNHNN, CDR2 SYGVQD (reference sequence). Trimming removed 8 bases from V and 6 bases from J; junction bases left unmatched: 11. The CDR3 runs 15 residues.

The chain carries TRBV5-4 and TRBJ2-2; D may be TRBD1 or TRBD2 (6 bases each). V was cut by 0 bases and J by 6 bases, with 15 bases left in between. This CDR3 is 16 amino acids long. Germline V CDR1 and CDR2: SGHNT, YYREEE (reference sequence). CDR3 coding DNA: TGTGCCAGCAGCTTGGACGGGGGCGCAGTCTCCGGGGAGCTGTTTTTT. Translating it yields CASSLDGGAVSGELFF.

The rearrangement links TRBV29-1 to TRBJ2-2, with 8 bases fitting TRBD2. The CDR3 spans 12 residues. CDR1 and CDR2 from the germline V gene are SQVTM and ANQGSEA. Trimming took 4 bases from V and 7 from J; bases not matched to a gene: 2. The CDR3 reads CSVVAGGGELFF. The CDR3 DNA reads as TGCAGCGTTGTTGCGGGAGGCGGGGAGCTGTTTTTT.

This clonotype has a handful of counts. The chain uses TRBV6-5 and TRBJ2-1; D unresolved. V lost 6 bases and J lost 5, with 14 bases in between. CDR3 size: 14 residues. CDR1 and CDR2 (germline): MNHEY, SVGAGI. This CDR3 is CASSLLRTDNEQFF. The CDR3 DNA is TGTGCCAGCAGCCTCCTTAGGACGGACAATGAGCAGTTCTTC.

This clonotype is labeled as medium-sized. This chain connects TRBV29-1 to TRBJ2-1, with 8 bases aligning to TRBD2. The germline V gene encodes CDR1 SQVTM and CDR2 ANQGSEA. The length of the CDR3 is 15 residues. V shed 4 bases and J 7 bases; nucleotides not matched to a gene: 12. The CDR3 sequence is CSVGGSGAPGNEQFF. The CDR3 DNA is TGCAGCGTTGGAGGTAGCGGGGCTCCCGGGAATGAGCAGTTCTTC.

This clonotype is deemed medium-sized. The chain employs TRBV5-5 and TRBJ1-1; 7 bases map to TRBD1. The V and J ends lost 10 bases and 1 base, in that order; junction bases with no gene match: 13. The CDR3 runs 15 residues. Germline CDR1 and CDR2: SGHKS and YYEKEE (reference sequence). As DNA, the CDR3 is TGTGCCGGGCAAAACGGGGACAGTTGGAACACTGAAGCTTTCTTT. Amino acid sequence: CAGQNGDSWNTEAFF. Using reference TRBV5-5 and TRBJ1-1 for the parts outside the CDR3, the full variable domain is DAGVTQSPTHLIKTRGQQVTLRCSPISGHKSVSWYQQVLGQGPQFIFQYYEKEERGRGNFPDRFSARQFPNYSSELNVNALLLGDSALYLCAGQNGDSWNTEAFFGQGTRLTVV.

In this sample, this clonotype is medium-sized. This chain connects TRBV5-5 to TRBJ2-5, with no clear D. The V gene's germline CDR1 is SGHKS and CDR2 YYEKEE (reference sequence). V was trimmed by 0 bases and J by 0 bases, leaving 9 bases between them. The CDR3 is 15 amino acids. The CDR3 here is CASSLEFLYQETQYF. CDR3 bases: TGTGCCAGCAGCTTGGAATTTCTATACCAAGAGACCCAGTACTTC. The full variable domain, in which reference TRBV5-5 and TRBJ2-5 provide the parts outside the CDR3, is DAGVTQSPTHLIKTRGQQVTLRCSPISGHKSVSWYQQVLGQGPQFIFQYYEKEERGRGNFPDRFSARQFPNYSSELNVNALLLGDSALYLCASSLEFLYQETQYFGPGTRLLVL.

This clonotype was detected only a few times. The chain carries TRBV4-3 and TRBJ2-7, with D hard to call. The germline V gene has CDR1 LGHNA and CDR2 YSLEER. The CDR3 spans 17 residues. The V gene lost 1 base and the J gene lost 2 bases, with 18 bases spanning the gap. CDR3: CASSQARIGDPPYEQYF. Here the CDR3 DNA reads TGCGCCAGCAGCCAAGCCCGGATCGGAGATCCCCCCTACGAGCAGTACTTC.

This clonotype was detected only once. The chain has TRBV19 and TRBJ1-1, with 7 positions matching TRBD1. Germline-derived CDR1 and CDR2 are LNHDA and SQIVND (reference sequence). The V gene end was trimmed by 4 bases and the J gene end by 2 bases; junction bases not matched to a gene: 7. The CDR3 consists of 15 residues. The CDR3 DNA is TGTGCCAGTAGTAACAGGGGTTCCTCCAACACTGAAGCTTTCTTT. It codes for CASSNRGSSNTEAFF. Together with reference TRBV19 and TRBJ1-1, the CDR3 gives the full variable domain: DGGITQSPKYLFRKEGQNVTLSCEQNLNHDAMYWYRQDPGQGLRLIYYSQIVNDFQKGDIAEGYSVSREKKESFPLTVTSAQKNPTAFYLCASSNRGSSNTEAFFGQGTRLTVV.

The CDR3 DNA reads TGTGCCAGCAGTTACTCGAGACAGGGAAAGACTGAAGCTTTCTTT. Translation gives CASSYSRQGKTEAFF. The chain carries TRBV6-5 and TRBJ1-1, with TRBD1 matching 7 bases. This CDR3 region has 15 residues. Trimming cost V 0 bases and J 5 bases; bases outside gene matches: 6. Per the germline V gene, CDR1 is MNHEY and CDR2 is SVGAGI.

CDR3 residues: CASSTEYTGELFF. The CDR3 coding sequence is TGTGCCAGTAGTACGGAATACACCGGGGAGCTGTTTTTT. The V gene is TRBV19, the J gene TRBJ2-2; D gene ambiguous. Germline CDR1 reads LNHDA; CDR2 reads SQIVND (reference sequence). The CDR3 runs 13 residues. V was trimmed by 4 bases and J by 3 bases, leaving 6 bases between them.

This rearrangement joins TRBV12-3 or TRBV12-4 to TRBJ2-5; D is undetermined. The ends were cut back, 5 bases at V and 4 bases at J, with 11 bases in the middle. This CDR3 region has 13 residues. The CDR3 sequence: CASSIPPRETQYF. Written as DNA, the CDR3 is TGTGCCAGCAGTATCCCCCCGCGAGAGACCCAGTACTTC.

This clonotype has more than one count but fewer than ten. The rearrangement links TRBV6-2 or TRBV6-3 to TRBJ2-1, with D perhaps matching TRBD1 or TRBD2 (5 bases each). The CDR3 consists of 18 residues. CDR1 and CDR2 from the germline V gene are MNHEY and SVGEGT. V gave up 4 bases and J gave up 6 bases, with 25 bases separating them. In DNA, the CDR3 is TGTGCCAGCAGTTCCTTTTTCGAGGGACCCTCCCAAGGCAATGAGCAGTTCTTC. Protein: CASSSFFEGPSQGNEQFF.

There are many counts of this clonotype. J is TRBJ2-4 and V is TRBV7-2, with a possible D match to TRBD1 (6 bases). V lost 10 bases and J lost 0, with 19 bases in between. Germline V gene sequence: CDR1 SGHTA, CDR2 FQGNSA. The CDR3 length is 16 residues. The CDR3 loop is CATLGQPLLAKNIQYF. As DNA, the CDR3 is TGTGCCACTCTAGGACAGCCTCTACTAGCCAAAAACATTCAGTACTTC.